The present TCR beta chain was sequenced within a study of vaccination effects on CD4 cells after COVID-19. Profiled with immunoSEQ multiplex PCR; TCRdb holds only in-frame clones, not every one. The sample consists of about 13,000 clones, around 72% of them appearing once. CD4+ T cells specific for antigen were expanded with viral peptide pools by the ViraFEST assay before sequencing. Isolation of CD4+ T cells took place after approximately 10 days of culture. Two-dose vaccination with either BNT162b2 or mRNA-1273 was given to the participants. After about 2 million PBMC were placed in each well, they were cultured with about 10 IU/ml IL-2 and 8 to 10 ug/ml peptides. In the case of this clone: Its cognate antigen is unknown.

This CDR3 is 16 amino acids long. Trimming cost V 4 bases and J 3 bases; bases outside gene matches: 9. Germline assignment: CDR1 LGHDT and CDR2 YNNKEL (reference sequence). The rearrangement links TRBV3-1 (or the pseudogene TRBV3-2) to TRBJ1-2, with TRBD1 matching 9 bases. The sequence was obtained from a human donor who received a COVID-19 vaccine. The source material was CD4+ T cells from PBMCs cultured with SARS-CoV-2 spike peptides, sampled after COVID-19 vaccination. For the CDR3, the DNA is TGTGCCAGCAGCCGGGCAAGACAGGGGGGCTACTATGGCTACACCTTC. Residues: CASSRARQGGYYGYTF.